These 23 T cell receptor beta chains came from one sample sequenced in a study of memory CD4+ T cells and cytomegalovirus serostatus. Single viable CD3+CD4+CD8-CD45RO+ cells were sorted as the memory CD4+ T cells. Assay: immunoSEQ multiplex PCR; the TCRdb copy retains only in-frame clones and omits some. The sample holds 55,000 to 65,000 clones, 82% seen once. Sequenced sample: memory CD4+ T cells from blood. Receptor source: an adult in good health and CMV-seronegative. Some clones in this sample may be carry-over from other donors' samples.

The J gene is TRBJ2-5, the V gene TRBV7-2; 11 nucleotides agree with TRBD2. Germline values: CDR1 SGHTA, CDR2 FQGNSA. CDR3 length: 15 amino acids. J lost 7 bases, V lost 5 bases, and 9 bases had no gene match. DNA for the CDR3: TGTGCCAGCAGCCCCATAGCGGGAGGGAAGTCGACCCAGTACTTC. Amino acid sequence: CASSPIAGGKSTQYF.

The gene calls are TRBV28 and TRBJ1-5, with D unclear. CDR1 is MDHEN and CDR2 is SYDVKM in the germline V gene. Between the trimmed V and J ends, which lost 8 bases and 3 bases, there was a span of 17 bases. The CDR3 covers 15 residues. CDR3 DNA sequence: TGTGCCAGCCTCCGGGTAGCAGGCTACAATCAGCCCCAGCATTTT. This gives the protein CASLRVAGYNQPQHF.

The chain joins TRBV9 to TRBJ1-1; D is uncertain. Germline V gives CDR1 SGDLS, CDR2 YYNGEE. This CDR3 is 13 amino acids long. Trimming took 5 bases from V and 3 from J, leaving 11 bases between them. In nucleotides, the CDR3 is TGTGCCAGCAGAAAACTCGGGGACACTGAAGCTTTCTTT. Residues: CASRKLGDTEAFF.

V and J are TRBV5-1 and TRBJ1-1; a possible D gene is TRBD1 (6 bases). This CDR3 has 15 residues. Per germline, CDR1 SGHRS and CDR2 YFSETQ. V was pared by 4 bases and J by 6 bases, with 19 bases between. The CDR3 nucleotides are TGCGCCAGCAGCCGAGGTCCGGGGGGCCAGGCTGAAGCTTTCTTT. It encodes CASSRGPGGQAEAFF.

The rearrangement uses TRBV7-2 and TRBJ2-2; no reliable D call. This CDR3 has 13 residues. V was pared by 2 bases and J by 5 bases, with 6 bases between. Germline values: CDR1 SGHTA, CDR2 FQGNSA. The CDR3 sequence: CASSLFGTGELFF. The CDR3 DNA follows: TGTGCCAGCAGCTTATTCGGGACCGGGGAGCTGTTTTTT.

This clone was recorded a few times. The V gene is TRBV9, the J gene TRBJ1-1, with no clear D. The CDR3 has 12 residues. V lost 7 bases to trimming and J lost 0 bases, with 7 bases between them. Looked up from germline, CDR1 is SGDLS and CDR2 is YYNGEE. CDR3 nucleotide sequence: TGTGCCAGCGACCCGTTGAACACTGAAGCTTTCTTT. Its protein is CASDPLNTEAFF.

DNA for the CDR3: TGTGCCAGCAGCCCAGGACAGGGAGAGGGCTATGGCTACACCTTC. This sequence encodes CASSPGQGEGYGYTF. V is TRBV7-2 and J is TRBJ1-2; 8 bases map to TRBD1. Trimming removed 5 bases from V and 4 bases from J; junction bases left unmatched: 9. Per germline, CDR1 SGHTA and CDR2 FQGNSA. This CDR3 has 15 amino acids.

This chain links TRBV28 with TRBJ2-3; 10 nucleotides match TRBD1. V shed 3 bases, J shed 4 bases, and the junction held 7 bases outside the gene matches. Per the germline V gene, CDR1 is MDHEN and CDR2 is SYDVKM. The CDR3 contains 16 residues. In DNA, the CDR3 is TGTGCCAGCAGTTTTGGCGGGACAGGGGTTTCAGATACGCAGTATTTT. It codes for CASSFGGTGVSDTQYF.

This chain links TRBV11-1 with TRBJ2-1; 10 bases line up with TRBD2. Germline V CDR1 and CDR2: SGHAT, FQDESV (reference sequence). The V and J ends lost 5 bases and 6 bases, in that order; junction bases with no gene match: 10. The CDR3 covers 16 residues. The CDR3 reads CASSPGVASGSNEQFF. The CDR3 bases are TGTGCCAGCAGCCCGGGGGTGGCTAGCGGGAGCAATGAGCAGTTCTTC.

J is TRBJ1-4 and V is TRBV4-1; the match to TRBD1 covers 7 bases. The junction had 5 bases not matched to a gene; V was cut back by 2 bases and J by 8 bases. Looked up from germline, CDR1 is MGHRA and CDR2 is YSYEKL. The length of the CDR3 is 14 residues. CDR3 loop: CASSQQQGWEKLFF. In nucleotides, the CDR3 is TGCGCCAGCAGCCAACAACAGGGGTGGGAAAAACTGTTTTTT.

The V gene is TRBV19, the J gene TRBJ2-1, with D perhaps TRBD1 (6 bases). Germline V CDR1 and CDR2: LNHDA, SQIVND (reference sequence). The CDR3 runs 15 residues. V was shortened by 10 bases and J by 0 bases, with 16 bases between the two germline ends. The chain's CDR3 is CATKRGSVSYNEQFF. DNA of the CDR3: TGTGCCACCAAAAGGGGGAGCGTCTCCTACAATGAGCAGTTCTTC.

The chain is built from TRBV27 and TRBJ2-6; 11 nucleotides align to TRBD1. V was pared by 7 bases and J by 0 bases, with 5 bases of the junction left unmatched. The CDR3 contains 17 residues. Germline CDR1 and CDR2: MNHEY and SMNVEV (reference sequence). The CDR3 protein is CASTRGTGGSGANVLTF. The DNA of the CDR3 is TGTGCCAGCACTAGGGGGACAGGGGGCTCTGGGGCCAACGTCCTGACTTTC. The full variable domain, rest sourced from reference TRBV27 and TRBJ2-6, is EAQVTQNPRYLITVTGKKLTVTCSQNMNHEYMSWYRQDPGLGLRQIYYSMNVEVTDKGDVPEGYKVSRKEKRNFPLILESPSPNQTSLYFCASTRGTGGSGANVLTFGAGSRLTVL.

The CDR3 DNA reads as TGTGCCAGTAGTATCCGGCGGGGGGAGCTGTTTTTT. It encodes CASSIRRGELFF. J is TRBJ2-2 and V is TRBV19; the D is unclear. V was pared by 3 bases and J by 8 bases, with 7 bases between. Germline values: CDR1 LNHDA, CDR2 SQIVND (reference sequence). This CDR3 spans 12 amino acids.

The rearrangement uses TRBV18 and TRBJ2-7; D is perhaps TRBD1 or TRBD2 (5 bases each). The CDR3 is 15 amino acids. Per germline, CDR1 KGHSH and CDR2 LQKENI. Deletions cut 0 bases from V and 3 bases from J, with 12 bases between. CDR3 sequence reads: CASSPPRGALYEQYF. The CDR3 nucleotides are TGTGCCAGCTCACCACCGAGAGGGGCCCTCTACGAGCAGTACTTC.

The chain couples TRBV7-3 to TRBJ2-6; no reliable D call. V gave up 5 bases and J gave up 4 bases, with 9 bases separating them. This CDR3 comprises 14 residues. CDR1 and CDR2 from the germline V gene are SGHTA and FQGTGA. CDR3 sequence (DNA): TGTGCCAGCAGCCCTACTTCGGGGGCCAACGTCCTGACTTTC. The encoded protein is CASSPTSGANVLTF.

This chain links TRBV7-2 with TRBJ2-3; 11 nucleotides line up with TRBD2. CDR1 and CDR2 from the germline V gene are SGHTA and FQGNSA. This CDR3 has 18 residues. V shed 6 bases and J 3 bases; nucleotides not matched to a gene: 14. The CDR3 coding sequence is TGTGCCAGCAGTCCGACCCTAGCGGGAGGAGTCTCGACAGATACGCAGTATTTT. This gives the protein CASSPTLAGGVSTDTQYF.

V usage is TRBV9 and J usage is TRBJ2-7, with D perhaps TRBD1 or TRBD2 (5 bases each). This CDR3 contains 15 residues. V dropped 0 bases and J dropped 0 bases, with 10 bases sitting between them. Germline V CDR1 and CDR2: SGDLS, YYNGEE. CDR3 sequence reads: CASSVVPGSSYEQYF. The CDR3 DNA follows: TGTGCCAGCAGCGTAGTCCCAGGGAGCTCCTACGAGCAGTACTTC.

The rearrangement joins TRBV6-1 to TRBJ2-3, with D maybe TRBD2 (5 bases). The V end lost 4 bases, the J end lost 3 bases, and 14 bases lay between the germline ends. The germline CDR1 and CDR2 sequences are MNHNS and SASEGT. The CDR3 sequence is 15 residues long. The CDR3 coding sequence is TGTGCCAGCAGTGCCGGGATTAGTTTTACAGATACGCAGTATTTT. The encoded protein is CASSAGISFTDTQYF.

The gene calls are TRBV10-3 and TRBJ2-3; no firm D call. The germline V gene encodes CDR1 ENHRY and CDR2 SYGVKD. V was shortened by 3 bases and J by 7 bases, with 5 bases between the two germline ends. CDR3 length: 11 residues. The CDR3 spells CAISEDHTQYF. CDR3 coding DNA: TGTGCCATCAGTGAAGATCATACGCAGTATTTT.

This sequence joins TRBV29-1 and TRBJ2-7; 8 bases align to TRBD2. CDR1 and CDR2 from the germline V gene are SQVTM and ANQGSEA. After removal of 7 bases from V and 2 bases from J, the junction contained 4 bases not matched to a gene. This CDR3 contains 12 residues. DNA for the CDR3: TGCAGCGGCGGGAGGTCTCCCTACGAGCAGTACTTC. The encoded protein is CSGGRSPYEQYF.

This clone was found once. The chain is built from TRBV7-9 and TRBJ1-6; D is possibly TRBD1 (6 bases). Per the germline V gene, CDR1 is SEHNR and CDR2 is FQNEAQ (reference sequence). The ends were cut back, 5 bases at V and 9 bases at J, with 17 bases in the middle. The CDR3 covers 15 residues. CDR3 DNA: TGTGCCAGCAGCGAAAATACAGGGCTAAGTTCACCCCTCCACTTT. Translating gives CASSENTGLSSPLHF.

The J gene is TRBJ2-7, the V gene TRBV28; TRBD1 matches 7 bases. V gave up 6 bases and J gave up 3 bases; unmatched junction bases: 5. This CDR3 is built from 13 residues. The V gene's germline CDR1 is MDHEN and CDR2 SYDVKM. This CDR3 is CASRRDSFYEQYF. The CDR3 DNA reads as TGTGCCAGCAGGAGGGACAGCTTCTACGAGCAGTACTTC.

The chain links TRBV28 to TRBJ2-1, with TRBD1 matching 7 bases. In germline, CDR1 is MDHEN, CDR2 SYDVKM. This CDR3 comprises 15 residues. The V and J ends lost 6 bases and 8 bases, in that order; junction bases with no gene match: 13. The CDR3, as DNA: TGTGCCAGCAGGCCAGGGGGTGCCAAACGGGATGAGCAGTTCTTC. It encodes CASRPGGAKRDEQFF.